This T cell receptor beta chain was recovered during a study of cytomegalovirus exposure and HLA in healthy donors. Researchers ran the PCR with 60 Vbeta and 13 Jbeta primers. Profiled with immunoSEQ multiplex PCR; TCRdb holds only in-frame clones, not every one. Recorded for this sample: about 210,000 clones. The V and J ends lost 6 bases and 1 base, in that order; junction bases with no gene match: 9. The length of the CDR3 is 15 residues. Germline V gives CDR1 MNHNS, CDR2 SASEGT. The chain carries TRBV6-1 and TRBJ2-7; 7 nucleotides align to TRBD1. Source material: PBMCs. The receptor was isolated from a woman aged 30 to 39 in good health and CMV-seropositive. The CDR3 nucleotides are TGTGCCAGCAGGGAGAAACAGGGGAATTCCTACGAGCAGTACTTC. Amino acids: CASREKQGNSYEQYF.